The clone carrying this TCR beta chain was detected a few times. The antigen remains undetermined. Trimming shortened V by 8 bases and J by 10 bases, and 18 bases separated the two germline ends. The CDR3 consists of 14 residues. The germline CDR1 and CDR2 sequences are MNHEY and SVGAGI. These data originate in a study of T cell responses to AZD1222 COVID-19 vaccine. Whole-study findings and limits: CD4 TCRs linked to vaccination spanned spike, dominating at 160-218 and 743-854. Seropositive status at baseline applied to only a handful of AZD1222 recipients. A reported finding is that nearly half of spike-specific TCRs target unmutated variant regions. Spike-specific TCR breadth and depth rose after two AZD1222 doses.

Using immunoSEQ multiplex PCR, the repertoire was profiled, and TCRdb retains in-frame clones only, with some absent. The table lists approximately 140,000 clones, about 93% of them singletons. The chain employs TRBV6-5 and TRBJ1-6; perhaps TRBD1 as D (6 bases). The sequencing here drew on peripheral blood, taken 28 days after the second AZD1222 dose. This TCR came from an adult who received the AZD1222 COVID-19 vaccine. CDR3 sequence (DNA): TGTGCCAGCGGCTTGGACAGTCTGAGCTCACCCCTCCACTTT. Protein product: CASGLDSLSSPLHF.